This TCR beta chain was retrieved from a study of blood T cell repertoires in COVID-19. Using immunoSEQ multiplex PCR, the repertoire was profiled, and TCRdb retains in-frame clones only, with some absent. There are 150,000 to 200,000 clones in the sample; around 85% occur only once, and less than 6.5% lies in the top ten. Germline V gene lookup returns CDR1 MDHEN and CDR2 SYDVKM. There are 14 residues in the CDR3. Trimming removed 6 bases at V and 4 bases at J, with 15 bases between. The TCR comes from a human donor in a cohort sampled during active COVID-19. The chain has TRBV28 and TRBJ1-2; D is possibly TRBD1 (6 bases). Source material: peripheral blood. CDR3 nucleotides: TGTGCCAGCAGCCCTCTGGGGGCCGCCTATGGCTACACCTTC. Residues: CASSPLGAAYGYTF.